The sample holds a few counts of the clone carrying this T cell receptor beta chain. The germline CDR1 and CDR2 sequences are MNHEY and SVGEGT. The CDR3 has 17 residues. For every donor, a draw yielded ten milliliters of peripheral blood. The data belong to a study of blood T cells in healthy people across ages. Then a second PCR, running roughly 7 to 11 cycles, was carried out with a sample-barcoded 5' primer and a J-beta primer mix. A tag from a template-switch adaptor with 12 random nucleotides marked each cDNA molecule. Sequencing of every sample gave 3 million or more CDR3-containing paired-end reads. A single record per CDR3 protein comes from TCRdb applying MiXCR to the 5' RACE reads. The table has 540,000 or so distinct CDR3 sequences, 25% to 30% seen once.

Sequenced input: blood. The receptor was derived from a woman between 65 and 79 years old in good health. The chain joins TRBV6-2 or TRBV6-3 to TRBJ2-5, with 12 nucleotides matching TRBD2. Judging by the DNA end, TRBJ2-1 fits better; the J call may be wrong. The CDR3 here is CASSYRTSGALYNEQFF. CDR3 DNA sequence: TGTGCCAGCAGTTACAGGACTAGCGGGGCCCTATACAATGAGCAGTTCTTC.